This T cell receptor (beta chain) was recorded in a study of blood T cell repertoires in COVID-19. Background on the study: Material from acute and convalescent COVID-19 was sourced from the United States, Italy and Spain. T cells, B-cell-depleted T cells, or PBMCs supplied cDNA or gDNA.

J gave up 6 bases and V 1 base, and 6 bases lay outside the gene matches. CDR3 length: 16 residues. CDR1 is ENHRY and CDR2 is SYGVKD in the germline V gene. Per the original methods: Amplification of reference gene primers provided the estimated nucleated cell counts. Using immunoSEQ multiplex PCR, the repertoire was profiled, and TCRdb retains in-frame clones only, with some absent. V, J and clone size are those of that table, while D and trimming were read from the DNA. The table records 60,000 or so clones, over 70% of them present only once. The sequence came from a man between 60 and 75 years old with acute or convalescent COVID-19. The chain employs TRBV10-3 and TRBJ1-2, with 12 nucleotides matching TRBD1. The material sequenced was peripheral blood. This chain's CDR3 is CAISEWGTGGADGYTF. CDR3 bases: TGTGCCATCAGTGAGTGGGGGACAGGGGGCGCGGATGGCTACACCTTC.